This record concerns one TCR beta chain sequence. This sample stems from a study of OX40 agonist ivuxolimab in advanced cancers. Germline V gene lookup returns CDR1 LNHDA and CDR2 SQIVND (reference sequence). This CDR3 has 16 residues. The V gene end was trimmed by 3 bases and the J gene end by 2 bases; junction bases not matched to a gene: 4. The protocol was immunoSEQ multiplex PCR, while the TCRdb copy is restricted to in-frame clones and leaves out a portion. The table includes 54,000 or so clones, 70% to 80% detected once. This rearrangement joins TRBV19 to TRBJ2-6, with 7 bases that match TRBD2. The material was CD4+ or CD8+ T cells sorted from blood, obtained in a trial of the OX40 agonist ivuxolimab. This TCR was sampled from an adult with an advanced solid tumor such as melanoma, head and neck, liver or kidney cancer. CDR3 residues: CASSIGAGAGANVLTF. CDR3 nucleotides: TGTGCCAGTAGTATTGGTGCGGGGGCTGGGGCCAACGTCCTGACTTTC.